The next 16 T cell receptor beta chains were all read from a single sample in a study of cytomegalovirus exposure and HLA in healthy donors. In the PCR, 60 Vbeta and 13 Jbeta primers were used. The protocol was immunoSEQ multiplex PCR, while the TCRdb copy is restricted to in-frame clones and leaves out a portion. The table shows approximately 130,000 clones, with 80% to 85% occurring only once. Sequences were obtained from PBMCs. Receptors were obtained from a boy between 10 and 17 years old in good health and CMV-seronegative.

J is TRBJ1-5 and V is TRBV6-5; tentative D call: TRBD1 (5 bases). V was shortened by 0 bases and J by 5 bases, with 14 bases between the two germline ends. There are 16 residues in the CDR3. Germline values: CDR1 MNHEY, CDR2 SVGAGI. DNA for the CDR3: TGTGCCAGCAGTTACTCGGTCCCCGGGGGGGATCAGCCCCAGCATTTT. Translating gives CASSYSVPGGDQPQHF.

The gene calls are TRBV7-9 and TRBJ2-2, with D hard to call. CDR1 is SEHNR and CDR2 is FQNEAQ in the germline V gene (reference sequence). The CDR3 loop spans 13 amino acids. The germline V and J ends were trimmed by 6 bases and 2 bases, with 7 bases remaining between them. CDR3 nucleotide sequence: TGTGCCAGCAGGAGACTTAACACCGGGGAGCTGTTTTTT. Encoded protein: CASRRLNTGELFF.

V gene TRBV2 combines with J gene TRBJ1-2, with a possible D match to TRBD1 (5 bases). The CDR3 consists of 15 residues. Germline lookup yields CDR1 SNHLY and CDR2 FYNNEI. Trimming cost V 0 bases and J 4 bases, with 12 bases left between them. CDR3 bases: TGTGCCAGCAGTGAAGCAGGGGCTCCCAGCTATGGCTACACCTTC. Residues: CASSEAGAPSYGYTF. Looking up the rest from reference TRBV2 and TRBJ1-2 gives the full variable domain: EPEVTQTPSHQVTQMGQEVILRCVPISNHLYFYWYRQILGQKVEFLVSFYNNEISEKSEIFDDQFSVERPDGSNFTLKIRSTKLEDSAMYFCASSEAGAPSYGYTFGSGTRLTVV.

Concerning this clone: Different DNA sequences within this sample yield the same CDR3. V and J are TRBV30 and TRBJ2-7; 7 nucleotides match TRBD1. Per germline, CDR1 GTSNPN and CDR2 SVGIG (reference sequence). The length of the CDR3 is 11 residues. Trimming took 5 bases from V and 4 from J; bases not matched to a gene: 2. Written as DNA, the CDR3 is TGTGCCTGGCAACAGGGGTACGAGCAGTACTTC. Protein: CAWQQGYEQYF. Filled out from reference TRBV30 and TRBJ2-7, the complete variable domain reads SQTIHQWPATLVQPVGSPLSLECTVEGTSNPNLYWYRQAAGRGLQLLFYSVGIGQISSEVPQNLSASRPQDRQFILSSKKLLLSDSGFYLCAWQQGYEQYFGPGTRLTVT.

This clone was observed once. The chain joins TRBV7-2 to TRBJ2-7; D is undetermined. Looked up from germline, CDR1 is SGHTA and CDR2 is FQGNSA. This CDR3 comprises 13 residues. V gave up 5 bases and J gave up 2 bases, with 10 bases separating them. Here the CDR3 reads CASSPNSPYEQYF. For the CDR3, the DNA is TGTGCCAGCAGCCCTAATTCTCCCTACGAGCAGTACTTC. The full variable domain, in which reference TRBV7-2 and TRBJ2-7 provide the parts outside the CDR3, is GAGVSQSPSNKVTEKGKDVELRCDPISGHTALYWYRQSLGQGLEFLIYFQGNSAPDKSGLPSDRFSAERTGGSVSTLTIQRTQQEDSAVYLCASSPNSPYEQYFGPGTRLTVT.

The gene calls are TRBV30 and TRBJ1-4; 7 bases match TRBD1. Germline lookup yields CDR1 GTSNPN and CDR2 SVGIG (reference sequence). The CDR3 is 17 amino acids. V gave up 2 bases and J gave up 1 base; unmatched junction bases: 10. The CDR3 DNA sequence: TGTGCCTGGAGTCGCCCCAACTACAGGGGAACTAATGAAAAACTGTTTTTT. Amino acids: CAWSRPNYRGTNEKLFF. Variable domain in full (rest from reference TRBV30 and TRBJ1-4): SQTIHQWPATLVQPVGSPLSLECTVEGTSNPNLYWYRQAAGRGLQLLFYSVGIGQISSEVPQNLSASRPQDRQFILSSKKLLLSDSGFYLCAWSRPNYRGTNEKLFFGSGTQLSVL.

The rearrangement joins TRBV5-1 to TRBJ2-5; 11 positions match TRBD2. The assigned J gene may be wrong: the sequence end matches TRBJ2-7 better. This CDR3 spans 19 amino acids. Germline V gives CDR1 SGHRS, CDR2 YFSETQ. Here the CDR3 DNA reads TGCGCCAGCAGCTCTCTAGCGGGAGGCCCGGGAGGACGTGTCCACGAGCAGTACTTC. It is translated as CASSSLAGGPGGRVHEQYF.

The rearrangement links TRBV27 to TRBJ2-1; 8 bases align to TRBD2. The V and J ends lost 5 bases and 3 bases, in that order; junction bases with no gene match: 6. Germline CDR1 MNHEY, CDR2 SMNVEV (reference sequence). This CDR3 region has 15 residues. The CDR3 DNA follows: TGTGCCAGCAGTCCGACTAGCGAACGCTACAATGAGCAGTTCTTC. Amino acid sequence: CASSPTSERYNEQFF.

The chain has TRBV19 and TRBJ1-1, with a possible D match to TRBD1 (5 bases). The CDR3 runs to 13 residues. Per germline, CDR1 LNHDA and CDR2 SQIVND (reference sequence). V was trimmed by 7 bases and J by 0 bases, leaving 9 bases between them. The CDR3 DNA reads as TGTGCCAGTATGCAGGGTATGAACACTGAAGCTTTCTTT. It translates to CASMQGMNTEAFF.

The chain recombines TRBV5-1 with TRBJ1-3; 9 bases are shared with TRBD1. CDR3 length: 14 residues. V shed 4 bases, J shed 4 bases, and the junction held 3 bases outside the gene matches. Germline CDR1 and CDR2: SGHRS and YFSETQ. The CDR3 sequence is CASSEGQGGNTIYF. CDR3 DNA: TGCGCCAGCAGCGAAGGACAGGGGGGAAACACCATATATTTT.

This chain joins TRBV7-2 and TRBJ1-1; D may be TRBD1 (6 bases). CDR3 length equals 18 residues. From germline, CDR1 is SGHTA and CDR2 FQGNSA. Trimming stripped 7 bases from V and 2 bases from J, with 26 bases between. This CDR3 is CASILFPGGGRVNTEAFF. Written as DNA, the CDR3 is TGTGCCAGCATCCTATTTCCGGGAGGGGGACGGGTCAACACTGAAGCTTTCTTT.

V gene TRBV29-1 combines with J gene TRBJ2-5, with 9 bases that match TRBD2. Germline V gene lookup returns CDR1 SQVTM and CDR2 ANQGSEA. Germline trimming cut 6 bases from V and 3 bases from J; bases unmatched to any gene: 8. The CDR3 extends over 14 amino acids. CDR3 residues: CSVDDQREEETQYF. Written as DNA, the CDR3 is TGCAGCGTCGACGACCAGCGGGAGGAAGAGACCCAGTACTTC.

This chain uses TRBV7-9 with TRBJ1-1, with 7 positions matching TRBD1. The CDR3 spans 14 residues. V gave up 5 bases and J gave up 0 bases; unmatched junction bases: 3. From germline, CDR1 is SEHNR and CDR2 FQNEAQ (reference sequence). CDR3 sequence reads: CASSPTGVNTEAFF. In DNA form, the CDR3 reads TGTGCCAGCAGCCCAACAGGGGTGAACACTGAAGCTTTCTTT.

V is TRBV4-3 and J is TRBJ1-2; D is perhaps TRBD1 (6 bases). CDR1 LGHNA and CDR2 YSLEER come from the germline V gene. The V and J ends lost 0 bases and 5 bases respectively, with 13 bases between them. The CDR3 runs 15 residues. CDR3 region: CASSQEYQGRYGYTF. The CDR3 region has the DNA TGCGCCAGCAGCCAAGAGTATCAGGGGCGGTATGGCTACACCTTC.

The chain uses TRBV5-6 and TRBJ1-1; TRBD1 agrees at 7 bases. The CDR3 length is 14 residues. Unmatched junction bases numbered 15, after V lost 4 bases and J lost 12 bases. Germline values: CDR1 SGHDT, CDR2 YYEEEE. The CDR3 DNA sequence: TGTGCCAGCAGCCCGCCCGAAGGGGGCAAGGGAACTTTCTTT. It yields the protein CASSPPEGGKGTFF.

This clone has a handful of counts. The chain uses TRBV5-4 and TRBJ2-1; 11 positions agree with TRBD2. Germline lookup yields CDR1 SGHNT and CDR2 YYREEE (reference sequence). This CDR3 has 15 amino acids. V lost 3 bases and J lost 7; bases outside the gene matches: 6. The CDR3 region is CASSSTSGSRNEQFF. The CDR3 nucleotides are TGTGCCAGCAGCTCAACTAGCGGGAGTCGAAATGAGCAGTTCTTC.